Listed below are T cell receptor beta chains from one sample, sequenced in a study of T cell repertoires in cytomegalovirus infection. TCRdb re-called the reads with MiXCR, one entry per CDR3 protein. In the table there are fewer than 300,000 distinct CDR3 sequences, under 30% of which are singletons. Source material: PBMCs. The receptors here all came from a human donor in good health (CMV status not recorded). Some clones in this sample may be carry-over from other donors' samples. CDR3s include the opening cysteine and the closing phenylalanine or tryptophan. D genes are given only for firm matches. Expanded clones get a size class; other rows say once, few or many, or leave the size out.

j_call	d_call	v_call	clone_size	cdr3_nt	cdr3_aa
TRBJ2-3	.	TRBV28	many	TGTGCCAGCAGTTTACCCACCGACGACGGGGGCGATACGCAGTATTTT	CASSLPTDDGGDTQYF
TRBJ1-5	TRBD1	TRBV6-1	many	TGTGCCAGCAGTTCGGACAGGGGAGGGCCTTGGAGCAATCAGCCCCAGCATTTT	CASSSDRGGPWSNQPQHF
TRBJ2-1	TRBD2	TRBV19	.	TGTGCCAGTCGTAGGGGTAGCGGGAGGGTCGATGAGCAGTTCTTC	CASRRGSGRVDEQFF
TRBJ2-5	TRBD2	TRBV25-1	.	TGTGCCAGCAGTGACAGGGAGGGCGGCGAAGAGACCCAGTACTTC	CASSDREGGEETQYF
TRBJ1-4	.	TRBV7-3	.	TGTGCCAGCAGCCCTACCCCAGAGAATGAAAAACTGTTTTTT	CASSPTPENEKLFF
TRBJ2-1	TRBD2	TRBV12-5	many	TGTGCTAGTGGTAGACTAGCGGGGAGCTCCTACAATGAGCAGTTCTTC	CASGRLAGSSYNEQFF
TRBJ2-7	TRBD2	TRBV7-2	many	TGTGCCAGCAGCTTGAATGCGGGAGGGGCCTACGAGCAGTACTTC	CASSLNAGGAYEQYF
TRBJ2-3	TRBD2	TRBV7-2	.	TGTGCCAGCAGCTTAGGCAGCGGGGGGGGGAGTACGCAGTATTTT	CASSLGSGGGSTQYF
TRBJ1-5	.	TRBV7-8	many	TGTGCCAGCAGCGCCAGCGGTCGGACTAGCAATCAGCCCCAGCATTTT	CASSASGRTSNQPQHF
TRBJ2-5	TRBD2	TRBV7-2	many	TGTGCCAGCAGCTCCCCCGGGAGGCAAGAGACCCAGTACTTC	CASSSPGRQETQYF
TRBJ1-1	.	TRBV7-2	.	TGTGCCAGCAGCCCACCTCGACAGAACACTGAAGCTTTCTTT	CASSPPRQNTEAFF
TRBJ1-2	.	TRBV28	.	TGTGCCAGCAGTTCGGAGGGGTCTGCTAGCTATGGCTACACCTTC	CASSSEGSASYGYTF
TRBJ2-7	.	TRBV19	.	TGTGCCAGTAGTAAGGGGGATCCGTTCCTCAACGAGCAGTACTTC	CASSKGDPFLNEQYF
TRBJ2-3	TRBD2	TRBV5-1	few	TGCGCCAGCGGAGCGGGGGGGGACCCTAATACGCAGTATTTT	CASGAGGDPNTQYF
TRBJ2-1	.	TRBV7-3	few	TGTGCCAGCAGCCTTAACGTATCCCCAGAGCAGTTCTTC	CASSLNVSPEQFF
TRBJ2-3	TRBD1	TRBV5-1	.	TGCGCCAGCAGCCCTCCATTGAGGGGGCTCACAGATACGCAGTATTTT	CASSPPLRGLTDTQYF
TRBJ2-3	.	TRBV6-2/TRBV6-3	few	TGTGCCAGCAGAAGTGCTAGCACAGATACGCAGTATTTT	CASRSASTDTQYF
TRBJ2-7	TRBD2	TRBV19	few	TGTGCCAGTAGACTAGCGGGAGGCGAGCAGTACTTC	CASRLAGGEQYF
TRBJ2-1	TRBD2	TRBV18	few	TGTGCCAGCTCACCAGGGACTAGAATAAATGAGCAGTTCTTC	CASSPGTRINEQFF
TRBJ1-4	.	TRBV25-1	many	TGTGCCAGCGGCCGGAGGCTGGGAGGAAGCGAAAAACTGTTTTTT	CASGRRLGGSEKLFF
TRBJ2-2	.	TRBV20-1	.	TGCAGTGCTAGAGACCCCCGAGGCCACGGGGAGCTGTTTTTT	CSARDPRGHGELFF
TRBJ1-5	.	TRBV12-3/TRBV12-4	.	TGTGCCAGCACCCCAGACAGTTTGAGCAATCAGCCCCAGCATTTT	CASTPDSLSNQPQHF
TRBJ1-2	TRBD1	TRBV6-6	many	TGTGCCAGCAGTTACCTCGGACAGGGAAATGGCTACACCTTC	CASSYLGQGNGYTF
TRBJ2-5	TRBD1	TRBV12-3/TRBV12-4	.	TGTGCCAGCAGTTTTAGACAGGGGAGCGAGACCCAGTACTTC	CASSFRQGSETQYF
TRBJ2-7	TRBD2	TRBV18	.	TGTGCCAGCTCACCGCCGGGGACTAGCGGACTTTACGAGCAGTACTTC	CASSPPGTSGLYEQYF
TRBJ2-3	.	TRBV7-2	few	TGTGCCAGCAGCTTAGACGGGTTCTTCACAGATACGCAGTATTTT	CASSLDGFFTDTQYF
TRBJ1-2	.	TRBV3-1	.	TGTGCCAGCAGCGCCCAACAGGGTACTGGCTACACCTTC	CASSAQQGTGYTF
TRBJ2-5	TRBD2	TRBV12-3/TRBV12-4	few	TGTGCCAGCAGTTTAGCCAGCGGGGGGGCCGGAGAGACCCAGTACTTC	CASSLASGGAGETQYF
TRBJ1-4	.	TRBV2	.	TGTGCCAGCAGTAAACAGGGATATGAAAAACTGTTTTTT	CASSKQGYEKLFF
TRBJ2-5	TRBD2	TRBV4-1	few	TGCGCCAGCAGCCAAGATTTTGACGCCGGGGGAGGGGAGACCCAGTACTTC	CASSQDFDAGGGETQYF
TRBJ1-6	TRBD1	TRBV12-3/TRBV12-4	many	TGTGCCAGCAGTTCATGGGGACAGCCTAATTCGCCCCTCCACTTT	CASSSWGQPNSPLHF
TRBJ2-3	.	TRBV20-1	.	TGCAGTGCTAGAGAGGTGAGGGGCCCAATCCAACAGTATTTT	CSAREVRGPIQQYF
TRBJ2-5	.	TRBV6-2/TRBV6-3	.	TGTGCCAGCGGCGTCAGGGCAGAGACCCAGTACTTC	CASGVRAETQYF
TRBJ2-3	TRBD2	TRBV6-2/TRBV6-3	.	TGTGCCAGCAGTTACTCGACGGATAAGGCTAGCGGAACAGATACGCAGTATTTT	CASSYSTDKASGTDTQYF
TRBJ2-3	.	TRBV28	many	TGTGCCAGCAGTTTATTAGGGGAGGAGGCAGATACGCAGTATTTT	CASSLLGEEADTQYF
TRBJ1-5	TRBD1	TRBV7-2	many	TGTGCCAGCAGCTTGGGACAGGGGTTCTGGCCCCAGCATTTT	CASSLGQGFWPQHF
TRBJ1-1	.	TRBV3-1	few	TGTGCCAGCAGCCAAGGTAGTAACACTGAAGCTTTCTTT	CASSQGSNTEAFF
TRBJ2-1	TRBD1	TRBV28	few	TGTGCCAGCAGGGGGGGACAGGGGATGAATGAGCAGTTCTTC	CASRGGQGMNEQFF
TRBJ1-3	TRBD1	TRBV29-1	few	TGCAGCGTTGATAGGGACAGGGTTGGAAACACCATATATTTT	CSVDRDRVGNTIYF
TRBJ2-5	.	TRBV7-2	many	TGTGCCAGCAGCTTAATGAGGGGGCAAGAGACCCAGTACTTC	CASSLMRGQETQYF
TRBJ2-6	TRBD2	TRBV7-2	.	TGTGCCAGCAGCTCCCAACTGGGGGGGGACGTCCTGACTTTC	CASSSQLGGDVLTF
TRBJ1-3	.	TRBV5-1	few	TGCGCCAGCAGCAGGGCAGCGGACGGAAACACCATATATTTT	CASSRAADGNTIYF
TRBJ1-1	TRBD1	TRBV6-2/TRBV6-3	.	TGTGCCAGCCAGGACAGGGGAGACACTGAAGCTTTCTTT	CASQDRGDTEAFF
TRBJ1-5	.	TRBV11-2	.	TGTGCCAGCAGCCATGGACAGAGCAATCAGCCCCAGCATTTT	CASSHGQSNQPQHF
TRBJ2-7	TRBD1	TRBV27	.	TGTGCCAGCAGTTTACCTCCCCGTGAGACAGGGATACACGAGCAGTACTTC	CASSLPPRETGIHEQYF
TRBJ1-5	.	TRBV7-2	.	TGTGCCAGCAGAACCGACCATAGCAATCAGCCCCAGCATTTT	CASRTDHSNQPQHF
TRBJ1-1	TRBD1	TRBV7-9	few	TGTGCCAGCAGCTTACCCCTCCTAACAGACAGGGCAATGAACACTGAAGCTTTCTTT	CASSLPLLTDRAMNTEAFF
TRBJ1-1	.	TRBV11-2	.	TGTGCCAGCAGCTTGATTGGACTGAGGACTGAAGCTTTCTTT	CASSLIGLRTEAFF
TRBJ2-1	.	TRBV20-1	.	TGCAGTGCTGATTCGCTAGCGACCGTCTCCTACAATGAGCAGTTCTTC	CSADSLATVSYNEQFF
TRBJ2-1	.	TRBV7-2	many	TGTGCCAGCAGCTTAGAAGTGCTCGTGAGTGAGCAGTTCTTC	CASSLEVLVSEQFF